The subject of this entry is one T cell receptor beta chain. Its antigen remains unknown. Expressed TCRB transcripts were sequenced, since all the RNA that had been isolated was reverse transcribed. Assay: immunoSEQ multiplex PCR; the TCRdb copy retains only in-frame clones and omits some. The table has some 660,000 clones, about 14% seen once; the top ten hold just under 0.04%. This sample was included in a study of beta chain features in type 1 diabetes. Study results and limitations: When Type 1 diabetes patients were examined, their TCRB CDR3s proved moderately but significantly shorter in all four CD4+ subsets. Researchers reported that naive, central memory and Treg TCRB repertoires appeared more similar in patients than in healthy donors.

Averaging about 116 mL, one heparinised blood draw was given by each donor. All of the sorted populations showed purity greater than 95%. Germline V gene lookup returns CDR1 SGHRS and CDR2 YFSETQ. The J segment lost 1 base and the V segment lost 4 bases, leaving 7 bases of the junction unmatched. The CDR3 covers 17 residues. This receptor was obtained from a young man with type 1 diabetes. The specimen was naive CD4+ T cells from blood. V usage is TRBV5-1 and J usage is TRBJ2-7; 14 bases are a match to TRBD2. The CDR3 loop reads CASSGTSGSLRSYEQYF. CDR3 DNA sequence: TGCGCCAGCAGCGGGACTAGCGGGAGTTTACGGTCCTACGAGCAGTACTTC.